The T cell receptor (beta chain) described here comes from a study of naive and memory T cell subsets. An oligonucleotide containing a UMI was ligated to the 3' end of TCR cDNA. Whole blood, roughly 2.5 ml, came from adult healthy volunteers. Input was about 1 to 1,100 ng of DNase-treated total RNA without cell sorting. The CDR3 is made up of 15 amino acids. Trimming cost V 5 bases and J 4 bases, with 14 bases left between them. Germline values: CDR1 SGHTA, CDR2 FQGTGA. Four PCR rounds used nested alpha and beta constant region primers plus the SP2 primer. Blood and skin TCR RNA was reverse transcribed with alpha and beta constant primers. TCRdb re-called the 5' RACE reads with MiXCR, one entry per CDR3 protein. Of more than 50,000 distinct CDR3 sequences in the sample, less than 10% are singletons; the top ten hold less than 20%.

The chain links TRBV7-3 to TRBJ2-2, with D perhaps TRBD1 (6 bases). This TCR came from a female donor in good health. Written as DNA, the CDR3 is TGTGCCAGCAGCCCAGCGAGCAGGGGCACCGGGGAGCTGTTTTTT. Translating gives CASSPASRGTGELFF.